The rows below give T cell receptor beta chains drawn from one sample of a study of shared T cell receptors in the human thymus. Here immunoSEQ multiplex PCR was the method, and the copy in TCRdb shows in-frame clones only, minus some. Of under 700,000 clones listed, about four fifths were seen once; the top ten hold around 0.013%. These same records also appear under a second study, on human thymus T cells.

The material sequenced was thymocytes. These receptors came from a boy under two years old with a congenital heart defect. The CDR3 runs from the conserved cysteine through the conserved F or W. Fields, in order: J gene, V gene, D gene, clone size, CDR3 protein, CDR3 DNA. D genes are given only for firm matches. The size field is filled for only some rows; it gives once, few, many or a size class.

J: TRBJ2-7
V: TRBV28
D: TRBD2
size: NA
CDR3: CASRKTSGRREKQYF
DNA: TGTGCCAGCAGGAAAACTAGCGGTCGGAGGGAAAAGCAGTACTTC

J: TRBJ1-2
V: TRBV28
D: TRBD1
size: few
CDR3: CASSLPFPSGQGVSYGYTF
DNA: TGTGCCAGCAGTCTTCCCTTCCCTTCTGGACAGGGGGTTTCCTATGGCTACACCTTC

J: TRBJ1-1
V: TRBV5-4
D: TRBD1
size: NA
CDR3: CASSSRSPTQGSTEAFF
DNA: TGTGCCAGCAGCTCCCGTTCCCCCACACAGGGGAGCACTGAAGCTTTCTTT

J: TRBJ1-1
V: TRBV5-4
D: TRBD1
size: NA
CDR3: CASSPPDRVSTEAFF
DNA: TGTGCCAGCAGCCCGCCGGACAGGGTAAGCACTGAAGCTTTCTTT

J: TRBJ1-3
V: TRBV25-1
D: NA
size: NA
CDR3: CASEAGPSSGNTIYF
DNA: TGTGCCAGCGAAGCGGGACCGAGCTCTGGAAACACCATATATTTT

J: TRBJ1-2
V: TRBV27
D: TRBD1
size: NA
CDR3: CASSCRQGRDYGYTF
DNA: TGTGCCAGCAGTTGTAGACAGGGGAGGGACTATGGCTACACCTTC

J: TRBJ2-2
V: TRBV6-4
D: TRBD2
size: NA
CDR3: CASSERLAGGPTGELFF
DNA: TGTGCCAGCAGTGAACGTTTAGCGGGAGGGCCGACCGGGGAGCTGTTTTTT

J: TRBJ2-7
V: TRBV6-1
D: NA
size: NA
CDR3: CASSELGSDRLSYEQYF
DNA: TGTGCCAGCAGTGAATTAGGTTCCGACAGGCTCTCCTACGAGCAGTACTTC

J: TRBJ1-1
V: TRBV30
D: NA
size: NA
CDR3: CAWSVGVHTEAFF
DNA: TGTGCCTGGAGTGTCGGGGTCCACACTGAAGCTTTCTTT

J: TRBJ2-4
V: TRBV28
D: NA
size: NA
CDR3: CASSLTGPASYIQYF
DNA: TGTGCCAGCAGCCTAACAGGGCCCGCGTCTTACATTCAGTACTTC

J: TRBJ2-7
V: TRBV6-5
D: NA
size: NA
CDR3: CASSSTESSYEQYF
DNA: TGTGCCAGCAGTTCGACAGAGAGCTCCTACGAGCAGTACTTC

J: TRBJ2-6
V: TRBV18
D: NA
size: NA
CDR3: CASSPRPGLSSGANVLTF
DNA: TGTGCCAGCTCACCACGGCCAGGCCTTAGCTCTGGGGCCAACGTCCTGACTTTC

J: TRBJ2-1
V: TRBV4-3
D: NA
size: few
CDR3: CASSQELLELQFF
DNA: TGCGCCAGCAGCCAAGAACTACTAGAACTTCAGTTCTTC

J: TRBJ2-2
V: TRBV2
D: NA
size: once
CDR3: CASSEAQGQVPLFF
DNA: TGTGCCAGCAGTGAAGCGCAGGGGCAGGTTCCGCTGTTTTTT

J: TRBJ2-7
V: TRBV9
D: NA
size: few
CDR3: CASPGEAYEQYF
DNA: TGTGCCAGCCCCGGGGAGGCCTACGAGCAGTACTTC

J: TRBJ1-1
V: TRBV7-9
D: NA
size: NA
CDR3: CASSLGRGGGQGGTEAFF
DNA: TGTGCCAGCAGCTTAGGAAGGGGAGGCGGTCAGGGCGGCACTGAAGCTTTCTTT

J: TRBJ2-7
V: TRBV5-6
D: NA
size: NA
CDR3: CASSLLSYEQYF
DNA: TGTGCCAGCAGCTTGCTATCCTACGAGCAGTACTTC

J: TRBJ2-7
V: TRBV4-3
D: NA
size: NA
CDR3: CASSQESHLVLKPYEQYF
DNA: TGCGCCAGCAGCCAAGAATCCCATCTAGTCCTCAAACCCTACGAGCAGTACTTC

J: TRBJ2-1
V: TRBV28
D: TRBD2
size: NA
CDR3: CASSLVREGRRNNEQFF
DNA: TGTGCCAGCAGTTTAGTGAGGGAGGGCCGTAGGAACAATGAGCAGTTCTTC

J: TRBJ2-1
V: TRBV7-9
D: NA
size: NA
CDR3: CASNLTRGGDYNEQFF
DNA: TGTGCCAGCAACCTGACAAGGGGGGGGGACTACAATGAGCAGTTCTTC

J: TRBJ2-7
V: TRBV27
D: NA
size: NA
CDR3: CASSSLGGLYEQYF
DNA: TGTGCCAGCAGTTCCCTGGGGGGACTCTACGAGCAGTACTTC

J: TRBJ1-5
V: TRBV4-3
D: NA
size: NA
CDR3: CASSQVVDTAQPQHF
DNA: TGCGCCAGCAGCCAAGTAGTGGACACAGCACAACCCCAGCATTTT

J: TRBJ1-5
V: TRBV28
D: TRBD1
size: NA
CDR3: CASSLRDSPYDQPQHF
DNA: TGTGCCAGCAGTTTAAGGGACAGTCCCTACGATCAGCCCCAGCATTTT

J: TRBJ1-2
V: TRBV18
D: NA
size: NA
CDR3: CASSPPWEYGYTF
DNA: TGTGCCAGCTCACCACCATGGGAGTATGGCTACACCTTC

J: TRBJ1-4
V: TRBV10-3
D: NA
size: NA
CDR3: CAISVGLGEKLFF
DNA: TGTGCCATCAGTGTTGGGCTGGGTGAAAAACTGTTTTTT

J: TRBJ2-1
V: TRBV5-1
D: TRBD2
size: NA
CDR3: CASSPIAGGEGVQFF
DNA: TGCGCCAGCAGCCCCATAGCGGGAGGGGAAGGTGTGCAGTTCTTC

J: TRBJ1-1
V: TRBV13
D: NA
size: NA
CDR3: CASSRGTPEAFF
DNA: TGTGCCAGCAGCAGAGGAACTCCTGAAGCTTTCTTT

J: TRBJ2-1
V: TRBV11-2
D: NA
size: NA
CDR3: CASSLECRYNEQFF
DNA: TGTGCCAGCAGCTTAGAGTGCAGATACAATGAGCAGTTCTTC

J: TRBJ2-1
V: TRBV4-3
D: TRBD2
size: few
CDR3: CASSQDRGAGVGEQFF
DNA: TGCGCCAGCAGCCAAGATCGGGGAGCGGGAGTCGGAGAGCAGTTCTTC

J: TRBJ1-1
V: TRBV15
D: NA
size: NA
CDR3: CATSRDVVGGVSNTEAFF
DNA: TGTGCCACCAGCAGAGATGTGGTAGGGGGGGTTTCAAACACTGAAGCTTTCTTT

J: TRBJ2-5
V: TRBV5-6
D: TRBD1
size: NA
CDR3: CASSGKDRGLETQYF
DNA: TGTGCCAGCAGCGGGAAGGACAGGGGGCTAGAGACCCAGTACTTC

J: TRBJ2-1
V: TRBV9
D: TRBD2
size: NA
CDR3: CASSVDGAGGYNEQFF
DNA: TGTGCCAGCAGCGTAGATGGAGCGGGAGGTTACAATGAGCAGTTCTTC

J: TRBJ2-3
V: TRBV4-3
D: TRBD2
size: NA
CDR3: CASSQLTGGPTDTQYF
DNA: TGCGCCAGCAGCCAATTAACGGGAGGGCCAACAGATACGCAGTATTTT

J: TRBJ2-1
V: TRBV2
D: TRBD2
size: NA
CDR3: CASRSGRGGSNEQFF
DNA: TGTGCCAGCAGGAGCGGGAGAGGGGGTAGCAATGAGCAGTTCTTC

J: TRBJ2-2
V: TRBV2
D: TRBD2
size: NA
CDR3: CASSEAQSTLAGTTGELFF
DNA: TGTGCCAGCAGTGAAGCCCAAAGCACTTTAGCGGGAACAACCGGGGAGCTGTTTTTT

J: TRBJ2-5
V: TRBV19
D: TRBD2
size: NA
CDR3: CASSTSVAGEETQYF
DNA: TGTGCCAGTAGTACCTCTGTAGCGGGAGAAGAGACCCAGTACTTC

J: TRBJ1-2
V: TRBV7-9
D: NA
size: NA
CDR3: CASSLKPNYGYTF
DNA: TGTGCCAGCAGCCTTAAGCCCAACTATGGCTACACCTTC

J: TRBJ2-5
V: TRBV4-2
D: TRBD2
size: NA
CDR3: CASSHRLAGTQETQYF
DNA: TGTGCCAGCAGCCATAGACTAGCGGGCACACAAGAGACCCAGTACTTC

J: TRBJ2-7
V: TRBV4-1
D: TRBD2
size: NA
CDR3: CASSQEGGLAGGYEQYF
DNA: TGCGCCAGCAGCCAAGAAGGGGGACTAGCGGGAGGGTACGAGCAGTACTTC

J: TRBJ2-2
V: TRBV6-5
D: TRBD2
size: NA
CDR3: CASSGGAGTGELFF
DNA: TGTGCCAGCAGCGGGGGGGCTGGGACCGGGGAGCTGTTTTTT

J: TRBJ2-7
V: TRBV7-2
D: NA
size: NA
CDR3: CASSDPGPGDYEQYF
DNA: TGTGCCAGCAGCGATCCGGGACCGGGGGACTACGAGCAGTACTTC

J: TRBJ1-2
V: TRBV19
D: TRBD1
size: NA
CDR3: CASSPQGDRWGYTF
DNA: TGTGCCAGTAGCCCGCAGGGGGACAGATGGGGCTACACCTTC

J: TRBJ2-7
V: TRBV6-1
D: NA
size: NA
CDR3: CASSEGGQQYF
DNA: TGTGCCAGCAGTGAAGGGGGCCAGCAGTACTTC

J: TRBJ1-5
V: TRBV10-3
D: TRBD1
size: NA
CDR3: CAISDGDRVGQPQHF
DNA: TGTGCCATCAGTGACGGGGACAGGGTAGGGCAGCCCCAGCATTTT

J: TRBJ2-7
V: TRBV30
D: NA
size: few
CDR3: CAWSRGRTLAYEQYF
DNA: TGTGCCTGGAGCCGGGGTCGGACCCTCGCCTACGAGCAGTACTTC

J: TRBJ1-5
V: TRBV6-5
D: NA
size: NA
CDR3: CASSVGGSNQPQHF
DNA: TGTGCCAGCAGCGTCGGGGGGAGCAATCAGCCCCAGCATTTT

J: TRBJ2-7
V: TRBV5-1
D: TRBD2
size: NA
CDR3: CASSLGRLALSYEQYF
DNA: TGCGCCAGCAGCTTGGGCCGACTAGCGCTCTCCTACGAGCAGTACTTC

J: TRBJ2-5
V: TRBV29-1
D: TRBD2
size: NA
CDR3: CSVAVSSGRALRVIETQYF
DNA: TGCAGCGTTGCGGTGTCTAGCGGGAGAGCCCTAAGGGTCATAGAGACCCAGTACTTC

J: TRBJ2-2
V: TRBV7-2
D: TRBD2
size: NA
CDR3: CASSPNCTSGSTTGELFF
DNA: TGTGCCAGCAGTCCAAACTGCACTAGCGGGAGTACGACCGGGGAGCTGTTTTTT

J: TRBJ2-1
V: TRBV30
D: TRBD2
size: NA
CDR3: CAWSRPGTSGSSYNEQFF
DNA: TGTGCCTGGAGTCGCCCTGGGACTAGCGGGAGCTCCTACAATGAGCAGTTCTTC

J: TRBJ2-5
V: TRBV25-1
D: TRBD2
size: NA
CDR3: CASSEGGSTGGLQETQYF
DNA: TGTGCCAGCAGTGAAGGGGGGTCGACGGGGGGGCTCCAAGAGACCCAGTACTTC

J: TRBJ2-3
V: TRBV5-1
D: TRBD2
size: NA
CDR3: CASSLTSGTDTQYF
DNA: TGCGCCAGCAGCTTGACTAGCGGCACAGATACGCAGTATTTT

J: TRBJ2-7
V: TRBV7-8
D: NA
size: NA
CDR3: CASSLTLREQYF
DNA: TGTGCCAGCAGCCTGACACTCCGCGAGCAGTACTTC

J: TRBJ2-7
V: TRBV10-1
D: NA
size: NA
CDR3: CASSEEVPYEQYF
DNA: TGCGCCAGCAGTGAGGAGGTTCCCTACGAGCAGTACTTC

J: TRBJ2-7
V: TRBV30
D: TRBD1
size: NA
CDR3: CAWSVVLVVDRQTSYEQYF
DNA: TGTGCCTGGAGTGTAGTACTAGTCGTGGACAGGCAAACATCCTACGAGCAGTACTTC

J: TRBJ2-5
V: TRBV13
D: TRBD2
size: few
CDR3: CASSSGLAGLETQYF
DNA: TGTGCCAGCAGCTCGGGACTAGCGGGTCTCGAGACCCAGTACTTC

J: TRBJ1-1
V: TRBV15
D: NA
size: NA
CDR3: CATSGHQNTEAFF
DNA: TGTGCCACCAGCGGACACCAGAACACTGAAGCTTTCTTT

J: TRBJ1-4
V: TRBV18
D: NA
size: NA
CDR3: CASSGRQEYEKLFF
DNA: TGTGCCAGCTCGGGCCGACAGGAATATGAAAAACTGTTTTTT

J: TRBJ2-3
V: TRBV5-1
D: NA
size: NA
CDR3: CASSKLKARGNTDTQYF
DNA: TGCGCCAGCAGCAAATTGAAGGCCAGGGGAAACACAGATACGCAGTATTTT

J: TRBJ2-7
V: TRBV28
D: TRBD2
size: NA
CDR3: CASSLFPGGSPEGEQYF
DNA: TGTGCCAGCAGTTTATTCCCCGGGGGGAGCCCTGAAGGCGAGCAGTACTTC